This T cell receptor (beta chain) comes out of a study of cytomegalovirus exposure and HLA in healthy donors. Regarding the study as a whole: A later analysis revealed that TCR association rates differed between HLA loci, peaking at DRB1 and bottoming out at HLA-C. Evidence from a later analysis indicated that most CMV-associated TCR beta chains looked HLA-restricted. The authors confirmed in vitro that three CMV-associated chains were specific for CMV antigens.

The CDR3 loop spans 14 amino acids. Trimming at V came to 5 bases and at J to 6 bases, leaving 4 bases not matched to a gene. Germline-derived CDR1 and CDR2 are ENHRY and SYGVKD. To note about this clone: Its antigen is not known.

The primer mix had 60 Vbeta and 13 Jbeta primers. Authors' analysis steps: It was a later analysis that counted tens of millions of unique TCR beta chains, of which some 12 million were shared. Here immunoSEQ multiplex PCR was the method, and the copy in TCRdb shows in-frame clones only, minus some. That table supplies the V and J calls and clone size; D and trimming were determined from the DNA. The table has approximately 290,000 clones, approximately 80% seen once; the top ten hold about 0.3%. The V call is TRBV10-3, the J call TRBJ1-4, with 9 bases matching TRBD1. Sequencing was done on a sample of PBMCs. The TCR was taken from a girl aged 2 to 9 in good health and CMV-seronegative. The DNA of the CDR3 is TGTGCCATCAGTCGGGACAGGGAGGATGAAAAACTGTTTTTT. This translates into CAISRDREDEKLFF.